These 22 T cell receptor beta chains originate from one sample sequenced in a study of PD-L1 blockade in urothelial cancer. TCRdb keeps only in-frame clones here, not all; method: immunoSEQ multiplex PCR. In the table there are under 95,000 clones, roughly 84% of which are singletons. Indicated time point: pretreatment peripheral blood. The material was PBMCs, obtained around atezolizumab (anti-PD-L1) treatment. The receptors were sampled from a man between 60 and 75 years old with urothelial cancer.

V is TRBV7-3 and J is TRBJ1-6; TRBD1 matches 12 bases. J gave up 9 bases and V 5 bases, and 5 bases lay outside the gene matches. Germline-derived CDR1 and CDR2 are SGHTA and FQGTGA. The CDR3 length is 15 residues. The CDR3: CASSPGQGAFSPLHF. The CDR3 coding sequence is TGTGCCAGCAGCCCGGGACAGGGGGCTTTTTCACCCCTCCACTTT.

The V call is TRBV13, the J call TRBJ2-3; TRBD2 might be the D (5 bases). Germline V gene sequence: CDR1 PRHDT, CDR2 FYEKMQ (reference sequence). The CDR3 has 16 amino acids. V was trimmed by 2 bases and J by 2 bases, leaving 14 bases between them. Here the CDR3 DNA reads TGTGCCAGCAGCTTAAGAAGGGCGGGTTACACAGATACGCAGTATTTT. This translates into CASSLRRAGYTDTQYF.

The V and J genes are TRBV11-3 and TRBJ2-2, with D possibly TRBD2 on 5 matching bases. Germline V lookup: CDR1 SGHNT, CDR2 YENEEA. V lost 1 base to trimming and J lost 3 bases, with 6 bases between them. The CDR3 sequence is 14 residues long. The CDR3 nucleotides are TGTGCCAGCAGCTTAGTGCGGGACACCGGGGAGCTGTTTTTT. Its translation: CASSLVRDTGELFF.

The chain carries TRBV4-2 and TRBJ2-1; TRBD2 might be the D (6 bases). With 4 bases removed from V and 1 base from J, the gap between germline ends came to 14 bases. CDR1 and CDR2 from the germline V gene are LGHNA and YNFKEQ. There are 16 residues in the CDR3. The CDR3: CASSRTLEGSYNEQFF. In DNA, the CDR3 is TGTGCCAGCAGCCGTACCCTGGAGGGTTCCTACAATGAGCAGTTCTTC.

This chain uses TRBV12-5 with TRBJ2-1; 9 bases fit TRBD2. The CDR3 extends over 15 amino acids. Losses at the gene ends were 6 bases for V and 4 bases for J; bases not matched to a gene: 7. CDR1 LGHNT and CDR2 FRNRAP come from the germline V gene. The CDR3 bases are TGTGCTAGTGGCCTCCGACTAGCGGCTTACAATGAGCAGTTCTTC. Protein sequence: CASGLRLAAYNEQFF. The variable domain in full, with the rest retrieved from reference TRBV12-5 and TRBJ2-1, is DARVTQTPRHKVTEMGQEVTMRCQPILGHNTVFWYRQTMMQGLELLAYFRNRAPLDDSGMPKDRFSAEMPDATLATLKIQPSEPRDSAVYFCASGLRLAAYNEQFFGPGTRLTVL.

The rearrangement links TRBV5-1 to TRBJ2-1, with 9 positions matching TRBD1. This CDR3 contains 15 residues. V trimming: 8 bases; J trimming: 8 bases; junction bases outside the gene matches: 14. Per the germline V gene, CDR1 is SGHRS and CDR2 is YFSETQ. CDR3 sequence reads: CASKIGTGYGDEQFF. As DNA, the CDR3 is TGCGCCAGTAAAATCGGGACAGGGTATGGCGATGAGCAGTTCTTC.

The genes are TRBV4-3 and TRBJ2-7; D possibly corresponds to TRBD1 (5 bases). The CDR3 has 15 residues. Between the trimmed V and J ends, which lost 0 bases and 0 bases, there was a span of 9 bases. From germline, CDR1 is LGHNA and CDR2 YSLEER. The CDR3 loop reads CASSQDHRNSYEQYF. The CDR3 DNA follows: TGCGCCAGCAGCCAAGATCACAGGAACTCCTACGAGCAGTACTTC.

J is TRBJ1-1 and V is TRBV30; TRBD1 might be the D (5 bases). This CDR3 region has 12 residues. Trimming removed 2 bases at V and 2 bases at J, with 6 bases between. Looked up from germline, CDR1 is GTSNPN and CDR2 is SVGIG (reference sequence). CDR3 loop: CAWSQGNTEAFF. The CDR3 nucleotides read TGTGCCTGGAGTCAGGGAAACACTGAAGCTTTCTTT.

V gene TRBV10-3 combines with J gene TRBJ1-2; 9 bases map to TRBD1. Germline CDR1 ENHRY, CDR2 SYGVKD. The J segment lost 6 bases and the V segment lost 9 bases, leaving 8 bases of the junction unmatched. CDR3 length: 13 residues. DNA of the CDR3: TGTGCCATGACGCGGGACAGGGAAGATGGCTACACCTTC. This gives the protein CAMTRDREDGYTF.

CDR3 sequence (DNA): TGTGCCAGCAGCTTGTTGGCAGGGTCGGCTGAGCAGTTCTTC. It is translated as CASSLLAGSAEQFF. V is TRBV5-4 and J is TRBJ2-1, with D perhaps TRBD1 (5 bases). The CDR3 consists of 14 residues. V lost 1 base and J lost 9, with 14 bases in between. Germline CDR1 and CDR2: SGHNT and YYREEE (reference sequence).

The rearrangement uses TRBV6-6 and TRBJ1-2; D is unresolved. CDR3 length: 13 residues. Germline V gene lookup returns CDR1 MNHNY and CDR2 SVGAGI (reference sequence). V lost 5 bases to trimming and J lost 7 bases, with 14 bases between them. For the CDR3, the DNA is TGTGCCAGCAGTCCCTTACCTGGAGGTGGCTACACCTTC. The encoded protein is CASSPLPGGGYTF.

The chain has TRBV6-4 and TRBJ2-7; D may be TRBD1 (6 bases). With 8 bases removed from V and 1 base from J, the gap between germline ends came to 12 bases. Looked up from germline, CDR1 is MRHNA and CDR2 is SNTAGT. The CDR3 is made up of 13 amino acids. The CDR3 DNA follows: TGTGCCAGCTCGGACAGAAGGTCCTACGAGCAGTACTTC. Protein sequence: CASSDRRSYEQYF.

Regarding this clone: At one boundary the junction diverges from the germline segment, which might be a read error. This chain links TRBV5-5 with TRBJ1-2; TRBD1 might be the D (6 bases). CDR3 length equals 12 residues. Germline values: CDR1 SGHKS, CDR2 YYEKEE (reference sequence). The CDR3 region is CASSLTGGRLDF. The CDR3, as DNA: TGTGCCAGCAGCCTGACAGGCGGACGACTTGACTTC.

This chain uses TRBV6-7 with TRBJ2-7, with TRBD2 matching over 8 bases. TRBV6-7 is designated an ORF whose function remains uncertain. V lost 6 bases and J lost 5; bases outside the gene matches: 12. This CDR3 spans 15 amino acids. CDR3: CASSGFGLARHEQYF. Written as DNA, the CDR3 is TGTGCCAGCAGCGGATTTGGACTAGCTAGACACGAGCAGTACTTC.

The chain links TRBV9 to TRBJ2-3, with 8 bases fitting TRBD2. Germline-derived CDR1 and CDR2 are SGDLS and YYNGEE. Germline trimming cut 3 bases from V and 2 bases from J; bases unmatched to any gene: 8. The CDR3 spans 16 residues. The CDR3 region is CASSALAGSHTDTQYF. The CDR3 nucleotides read TGTGCCAGCAGCGCCTTAGCGGGGTCACACACAGATACGCAGTATTTT.

The rearrangement links TRBV19 to TRBJ2-2; the match to TRBD1 covers 7 bases. This CDR3 has 15 residues. The trim removed 4 bases at V and 1 base at J, leaving 3 bases unmatched. Germline CDR1 is LNHDA and CDR2 is SQIVND (reference sequence). The CDR3 sequence: CASSKGDRNTGELFF. The CDR3 bases are TGTGCCAGTAGTAAAGGGGACAGGAACACCGGGGAGCTGTTTTTT.

The CDR3 sequence: CASSLEHSGRGRGDTQYF. The CDR3, as DNA: TGTGCCAGCTCACTCGAGCACTCCGGCAGGGGAAGAGGAGATACGCAGTATTTT. This rearrangement joins TRBV18 to TRBJ2-3; perhaps TRBD1 as D (6 bases). Per the germline V gene, CDR1 is KGHSH and CDR2 is LQKENI. Trimming shortened V by 4 bases and J by 5 bases, and 25 bases separated the two germline ends. This CDR3 region has 18 residues.

This clone was recorded only once. V usage is TRBV29-1 and J usage is TRBJ1-2; D gene unclear. The CDR3 is made up of 14 amino acids. V was shortened by 4 bases and J by 1 base, with 13 bases between the two germline ends. Germline values: CDR1 SQVTM, CDR2 ANQGSEA. The CDR3 DNA reads as TGCAGCGTTGGCGCGGAATTGAGTAACTATGGCTACACCTTC. Protein product: CSVGAELSNYGYTF.

This chain uses TRBV10-1 with TRBJ2-7, with a possible D match to TRBD2 (5 bases). CDR1 and CDR2 (germline): WNHNN, SYGVQD (reference sequence). The CDR3 spans 12 residues. V dropped 6 bases and J dropped 4 bases, with 10 bases sitting between them. For the CDR3, the DNA is TGCGCCAGCAGCCGAGGGAATTACGAGCAGTACTTC. Its translation is CASSRGNYEQYF.

This clone appeared a few times. The chain is built from TRBV6-5 and TRBJ1-6; 7 bases are a match to TRBD1. Trimming removed 10 bases from V and 14 bases from J; junction bases left unmatched: 20. CDR3 length: 15 residues. CDR1 is MNHEY and CDR2 is SVGAGI in the germline V gene. CDR3: CATRSLGTAQAALHF. In nucleotides, the CDR3 is TGTGCCACGCGATCCCTCGGGACAGCCCAAGCGGCCCTCCACTTT.

V is TRBV6-6 and J is TRBJ2-7, with TRBD2 identical over 9 bases. J lost 6 bases, V lost 6 bases, and 12 bases had no gene match. Germline-derived CDR1 and CDR2 are MNHNY and SVGAGI (reference sequence). The CDR3 has 15 residues. CDR3 coding DNA: TGTGCCAGCAGAACTCCGGGACTAGCTAAGTCCGAGCAGTACTTC. Translating gives CASRTPGLAKSEQYF.

The chain has TRBV6-6 and TRBJ2-5, with 8 positions matching TRBD2. CDR1 is MNHNY, CDR2 SVGAGI, per germline (reference sequence). The CDR3 sequence is 14 residues long. Losses at the gene ends were 8 bases for V and 4 bases for J; bases not matched to a gene: 9. The CDR3 spells CASQSGGGGETQYF. The CDR3 DNA is TGTGCCAGCCAGTCCGGGGGGGGAGGAGAGACCCAGTACTTC.